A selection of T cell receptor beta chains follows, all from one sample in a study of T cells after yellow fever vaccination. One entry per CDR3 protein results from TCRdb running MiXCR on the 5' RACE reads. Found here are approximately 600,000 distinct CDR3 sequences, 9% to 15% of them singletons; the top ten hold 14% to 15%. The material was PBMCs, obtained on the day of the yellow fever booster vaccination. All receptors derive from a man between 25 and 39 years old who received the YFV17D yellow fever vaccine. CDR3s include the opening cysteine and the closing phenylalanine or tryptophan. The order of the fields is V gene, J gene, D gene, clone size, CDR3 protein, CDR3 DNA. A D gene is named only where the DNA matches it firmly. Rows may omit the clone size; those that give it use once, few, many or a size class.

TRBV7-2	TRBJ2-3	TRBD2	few	CASSLDVGGENTQYF	TGTGCCAGCAGCTTAGATGTGGGAGGGGAGAATACGCAGTATTTT
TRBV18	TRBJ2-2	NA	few	CASSPVTRNAGELFF	TGTGCCAGCTCACCAGTGACCAGGAACGCCGGGGAGCTGTTTTTT
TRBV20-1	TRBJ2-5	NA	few	CSADRRETQYF	TGCAGTGCTGACAGACGGGAGACCCAGTACTTC
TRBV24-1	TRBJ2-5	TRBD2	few	CATSDPSGSGGETQYF	TGTGCCACCAGTGACCCAAGCGGGAGTGGAGGCGAGACCCAGTACTTC
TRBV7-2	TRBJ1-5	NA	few	CASSLQGSQPQHF	TGTGCCAGCAGCTTACAGGGGAGTCAGCCCCAGCATTTT
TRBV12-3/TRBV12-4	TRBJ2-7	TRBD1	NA	CASSLGTGAAEQYF	TGTGCCAGCAGTTTGGGGACAGGGGCGGCCGAGCAGTACTTC
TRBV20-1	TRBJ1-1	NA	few	CSATRSGNTEAFF	TGCAGTGCCACGAGATCGGGGAACACTGAAGCTTTCTTT
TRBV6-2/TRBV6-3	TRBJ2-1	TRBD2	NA	CASSYRLAGALYNEQFF	TGTGCCAGCAGTTACCGACTAGCGGGAGCCCTCTACAATGAGCAGTTCTTC
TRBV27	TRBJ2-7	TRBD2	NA	CASSLHRGRWTSGRSYEQYF	TGTGCCAGCAGTCTCCACAGGGGGCGGTGGACTAGCGGGAGGTCTTACGAGCAGTACTTC
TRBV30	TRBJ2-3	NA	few	CAWMVGGSTDTQYF	TGTGCCTGGATGGTTGGCGGAAGCACAGATACGCAGTATTTT